This TCR beta chain was captured by sequencing in a study of molecular identifiers for immune sequencing clone quantification. TCRdb processed the PCR reads anew with MiXCR; each CDR3 protein has one entry. This sample has more than 450,000 distinct CDR3 sequences; around 23% occur once, and the top ten carry around 0.78%. This clonotype was detected ten times or more. V lost 5 bases and J lost 5; bases outside the gene matches: 7. The germline V gene has CDR1 MNHEY and CDR2 SVGAGI. CDR3 size: 14 residues. Sequenced material: naive CD8+ T cells from blood, with Jurkat cell RNA spiked in. Sample subset: FACS-sorted CD8+CD4-CCR7+CD45RA+ naive T cells. The sequence derives from a human donor in good health. Some libraries in this study had Jurkat cell RNA spiked in. This chain links TRBV6-5 with TRBJ1-1; 8 positions match TRBD1. The CDR3 here is CASSATGQGTEAFF. The CDR3, as DNA: TGTGCCAGCAGTGCTACCGGACAGGGAACTGAAGCTTTCTTT.